The clone carrying this TCR beta chain was seen once. What it recognizes is unknown. The germline CDR1 and CDR2 sequences are SGHTA and FQGNSA. V gave up 0 bases and J gave up 5 bases, with 5 bases separating them. This CDR3 region has 14 residues. The data were taken from a study of long-term antiretroviral therapy in people with HIV. Researchers report immunoSEQ v3.0 was run at survey level. Here immunoSEQ multiplex PCR was the method, and the copy in TCRdb shows in-frame clones only, minus some. The table includes 30,000 to 40,000 clones, around 94% detected once. Whole-study findings and limits: Although diversity increased after ART, it remained lower than in transplant donor controls.

The sample here was unsorted PBMCs, taken approximately 5 years after starting antiretroviral therapy. The V call is TRBV7-2, the J call TRBJ1-6; D possibly corresponds to TRBD1 (5 bases). This sequence was found in a woman aged 45-65 years with HIV. CDR3 sequence (DNA): TGTGCCAGCAGCTTAGCAGGGGATAATTCACCCCTCCACTTT. Encoded protein: CASSLAGDNSPLHF.